These T cell receptor beta chains were read from a single sample in a study of blood T cells in healthy people across ages. MiXCR, run by TCRdb on the 5' RACE reads, gives a single entry per CDR3 protein. Of 630,000 or so distinct CDR3 sequences in the sample, about 30% were seen once. Sample: blood. These receptors all come from a woman aged 80 or over in good health. CDR3s include the opening cysteine and the closing phenylalanine or tryptophan. The order of the fields is J gene, D gene, clone size, V gene, CDR3 DNA, CDR3 protein. D genes are given only for firm matches. Not every row has a clone size; where given, it reads once, few, many or a size class.

TRBJ2-3 NA NA TRBV24-1 TGTGCCACCAGGGCCAACAGGGCCGCAGATACGCAGTATTTT CATRANRAADTQYF
TRBJ1-2 TRBD1 NA TRBV3-1 TGTGCCAGCAGCCCCCTCGGACAGGGACAGGTCTATGGCTACACCTTC CASSPLGQGQVYGYTF
TRBJ2-7 TRBD2 NA TRBV20-1 TGCAGTGCTAGAGATAGAATTAGGGGACTAGCGAAGGGGGTCCTCGAGCAGTACTTC CSARDRIRGLAKGVLEQYF
TRBJ2-7 TRBD1 NA TRBV7-9 TGTGCCAGCAGCTTCTCCGGGACAGGGAACGACGAGCAGTACTTC CASSFSGTGNDEQYF
TRBJ2-3 NA NA TRBV4-2 TGTGCCAGCCTGAGTCACATCTCTAGCACAGATACGCAGTATTTT CASLSHISSTDTQYF
TRBJ2-7 NA NA TRBV11-2 TGTGCCAACAGCTTAGAAGTGGGACCCTACGAGCAGTACTTC CANSLEVGPYEQYF
TRBJ2-1 TRBD1 many TRBV7-9 TGTGCCAGCAGCTTAGTCGGACAGGACAATGAGCAGTTCTTC CASSLVGQDNEQFF
TRBJ2-1 TRBD1 many TRBV9 TGTGCCAGCAGCGCAGGGACAGGGGGTGACAATGAGCAGTTCTTC CASSAGTGGDNEQFF
TRBJ2-3 TRBD2 NA TRBV15 TGTGCCACCAGCGGAGTAATAGCGGGAGGGCCTCATACGCAGTATTTT CATSGVIAGGPHTQYF
TRBJ2-4 TRBD1 few TRBV20-1 TGCAGTGCTAGAGATCAGGGGGCCAGGTGGCCCTTGAAGGAGGCCCAGTACTTC CSARDQGARWPLKEAQYF
TRBJ2-2 NA many TRBV15 TGTGCCACCAGCATCGGACGGGGGGCGGGCACCGGGGAGCTGTTTTTT CATSIGRGAGTGELFF
TRBJ1-2 NA few TRBV29-1 TGCAGCGTTGAAGACCTGGACTATGGCTACACCTTC CSVEDLDYGYTF
TRBJ2-5 NA many TRBV5-1 TGCGCCAGCAGCCCGAGGTGGGTCGGAGAGACCCAGTACTTC CASSPRWVGETQYF
TRBJ1-5 NA few TRBV3-1 TGTGCCAGCAGCCAAGAGGCTCTGGGCAATAGCAATCAGCCCCAGCATTTT CASSQEALGNSNQPQHF
TRBJ2-5 TRBD2 many TRBV7-3 TGTGCCAGCAGCCTATGGGGGGGAGGGATGGAGACCCAGTACTTC CASSLWGGGMETQYF